The 15 T cell receptor beta chains below all came from one sample that was sequenced in a study of cytomegalovirus exposure and HLA in healthy donors. 60 Vbeta and 13 Jbeta primers were used in PCR. The data were produced by immunoSEQ multiplex PCR, yet TCRdb's version contains in-frame clones alone and is incomplete. The ten top clones account for approximately 4.6%, within a sample of 77,000 or so clones. The sequenced material came from PBMCs. The receptors stem from a man in his thirties or forties in good health and CMV-seronegative.

The chain has TRBV6-5 and TRBJ2-5; TRBD2 matches 9 bases. The end of the DNA fits TRBJ2-7 better, so the J call may be wrong. The CDR3 has 14 residues. CDR1 is MNHEY, CDR2 SVGAGI, per germline. In DNA form, the CDR3 reads TGTGCCAGCAGTTACGGGACTAGCTACTACGAGCAGTACTTC. Its translation: CASSYGTSYYEQYF.

The chain couples TRBV7-9 to TRBJ1-4; 7 bases align to TRBD1. CDR3 length: 16 amino acids. The germline gives CDR1 SEHNR, CDR2 FQNEAQ (reference sequence). V gave up 6 bases and J gave up 5 bases; unmatched junction bases: 12. CDR3 in amino acids: CASRPPYRQGNEKLFF. In nucleotides, the CDR3 is TGTGCCAGCAGACCGCCGTACAGACAGGGCAATGAAAAACTGTTTTTT.

The rearrangement uses TRBV11-2 and TRBJ2-1; 12 bases align to TRBD2. The CDR3 has 17 residues. Losses at the gene ends were 0 bases for V and 8 bases for J; bases not matched to a gene: 8. Germline values: CDR1 SGHAT, CDR2 FQNNGV. This CDR3 is CASSLDRLAGVRYEQFF. CDR3 sequence (DNA): TGTGCCAGCAGCTTAGACCGACTAGCGGGAGTTAGATATGAGCAGTTCTTC.

V is TRBV4-1 and J is TRBJ1-5; perhaps TRBD1 as D (5 bases). CDR3 length: 13 amino acids. The germline gives CDR1 MGHRA, CDR2 YSYEKL. V was trimmed by 4 bases and J by 5 bases, leaving 9 bases between them. DNA for the CDR3: TGCGCCAGCAGCCTTGGGGCTTATCAGCCCCAGCATTTT. This codes for CASSLGAYQPQHF.

CDR3 sequence (DNA): TGCGCCAGCAGCCAATCGCCGGACGGGACTCATGGCTACACCTTC. Translating it yields CASSQSPDGTHGYTF. V usage is TRBV4-3 and J usage is TRBJ1-2, with D maybe TRBD1 (5 bases). Germline V gene lookup returns CDR1 LGHNA and CDR2 YSLEER. The CDR3 has 15 amino acids. The V end lost 2 bases, the J end lost 6 bases, and 16 bases lay between the germline ends.

The rearrangement uses TRBV14 and TRBJ1-2; D ambiguous. This CDR3 comprises 14 residues. Trimming took 0 bases from V and 5 from J, leaving 10 bases between them. Germline loops: CDR1 SGHDN, CDR2 FVKESK. CDR3: CASSQDRGLYGYTF. CDR3 coding DNA: TGTGCCAGCAGCCAAGATCGGGGTCTTTATGGCTACACCTTC.

J is TRBJ2-7 and V is TRBV7-9; 7 positions match TRBD1. V dropped 5 bases and J dropped 3; count of bases not matched to a gene: 13. The germline CDR1 and CDR2 sequences are SEHNR and FQNEAQ (reference sequence). This CDR3 is 16 amino acids long. The chain's CDR3 is CASSPRQGNIFYEQYF. The CDR3 region has the DNA TGTGCCAGCAGCCCCAGACAGGGTAATATTTTCTACGAGCAGTACTTC.

The CDR3 nucleotides are TGTGCCAGCAGTGAATCCAGGGGATGGAACACTGAAGCTTTCTTT. Protein sequence: CASSESRGWNTEAFF. The V call is TRBV6-1, the J call TRBJ1-1; D possibly corresponds to TRBD1 (6 bases). This CDR3 contains 15 residues. Germline V lookup: CDR1 MNHNS, CDR2 SASEGT. V was cut by 2 bases and J by 1 base, with 11 bases left in between.

The rearrangement links TRBV5-1 to TRBJ2-6; D is unclear. Germline V lookup: CDR1 SGHRS, CDR2 YFSETQ. V lost 4 bases and J 2 bases, leaving 7 bases between the germline ends. The CDR3 runs to 14 residues. Written as DNA, the CDR3 is TGCGCCAGCAGCAGAACTGCTGGGGCCAACGTCCTGACTTTC. As protein: CASSRTAGANVLTF.

The chain combines TRBV4-1 with TRBJ1-4; a weak D match, TRBD1 (5 bases). This CDR3 has 16 amino acids. Trimming took 2 bases from V and 8 from J, leaving 18 bases between them. Germline V gene data show CDR1 as MGHRA and CDR2 as YSYEKL. DNA of the CDR3: TGCGCCAGCAGCCAATTAGGCGGGGGGACTGGGGAAAAACTGTTTTTT. Translation gives CASSQLGGGTGEKLFF.

This chain connects TRBV7-9 to TRBJ1-2; D remains unclear. Trimming took 5 bases from V and 8 from J, leaving 15 bases between them. CDR1 is SEHNR and CDR2 is FQNEAQ in the germline V gene (reference sequence). This CDR3 has 13 amino acids. The CDR3 loop reads CASSTSRRWGYTF. CDR3 DNA sequence: TGTGCCAGCAGCACCTCCCGGAGGTGGGGCTACACCTTC.

The gene calls are TRBV6-4 and TRBJ2-7; D gene uncertain. Germline V gene sequence: CDR1 MRHNA, CDR2 SNTAGT. V lost 0 bases and J 3 bases, leaving 6 bases between the germline ends. This CDR3 region has 13 residues. CDR3 coding DNA: TGTGCCAGCAGTGACTCGATCTACTACGAGCAGTACTTC. Translating gives CASSDSIYYEQYF.

The chain carries TRBV25-1 and TRBJ2-3; no clear D gene. From germline, CDR1 is MGHDK and CDR2 SYGVNS. The CDR3 extends over 15 amino acids. With 1 base removed from V and 1 base from J, the gap between germline ends came to 9 bases. The CDR3 sequence is CASSEWAPGTDTQYF. In DNA, the CDR3 is TGTGCCAGCAGTGAATGGGCCCCCGGCACAGATACGCAGTATTTT.

V and J are TRBV18 and TRBJ2-5; 9 bases match TRBD1. The CDR3 is 15 amino acids. Germline V gives CDR1 KGHSH, CDR2 LQKENI. Trimming took 6 bases from V and 5 from J; bases not matched to a gene: 10. In DNA, the CDR3 is TGTGCCAGCTCCCCGGTTTCGGGACAGGGTGAGACCCAGTACTTC. Amino acid sequence: CASSPVSGQGETQYF.

This chain links TRBV5-1 with TRBJ1-1; 9 bases are a match to TRBD1. Per the germline V gene, CDR1 is SGHRS and CDR2 is YFSETQ. This CDR3 comprises 14 residues. J was trimmed by 4 bases and V by 4 bases; bases with no gene match: 5. Here the CDR3 reads CASSPDRGFTEAFF. In DNA form, the CDR3 reads TGCGCCAGCAGCCCGGACAGGGGATTCACTGAAGCTTTCTTT.